This TCR beta chain was recorded in a study of blood T cells in healthy people across ages. Study-level points and caveats: Both higher diversity and more naive CD4+ cells marked long-lived donors when set against aged donors.

V was clipped by 10 bases and J by 8 bases; unmatched bases: 3. The germline V gene encodes CDR1 ENHRY and CDR2 SYGVKD. This CDR3 region has 12 residues. Using a J-beta primer mix together with a sample-barcoded 5' primer, a second PCR was run for roughly 7 to 12 cycles. Every molecule of cDNA carried a tag from a template-switch adaptor with 12 random nucleotides. TCRdb redid the calling of the 5' RACE reads with MiXCR, one entry per CDR3 protein. This table holds roughly 2 million distinct CDR3 sequences, 49% found once. Remarks on this clonotype: Its target is not known.

The V and J genes are TRBV10-3 and TRBJ2-1, with 12 bases that match TRBD2. The source of this sequence is a woman in her thirties or forties in good health. Material for sequencing was blood. In nucleotides, the CDR3 is TGTGCCACCTCTAGCGGGGGGGATGAGCAGTTCTTC. Encoded protein: CATSSGGDEQFF.